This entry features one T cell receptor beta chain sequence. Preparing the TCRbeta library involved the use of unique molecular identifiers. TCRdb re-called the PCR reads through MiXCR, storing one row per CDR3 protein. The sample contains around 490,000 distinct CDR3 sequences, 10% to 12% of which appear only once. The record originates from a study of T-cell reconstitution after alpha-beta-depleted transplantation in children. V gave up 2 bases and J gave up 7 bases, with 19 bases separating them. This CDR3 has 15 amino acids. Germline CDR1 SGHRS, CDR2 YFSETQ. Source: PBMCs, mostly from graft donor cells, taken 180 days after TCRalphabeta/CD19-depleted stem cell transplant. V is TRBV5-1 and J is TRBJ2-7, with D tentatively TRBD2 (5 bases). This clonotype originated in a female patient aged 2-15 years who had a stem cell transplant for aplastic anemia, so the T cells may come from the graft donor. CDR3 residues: CASSFTDSPTREQYF. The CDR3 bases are TGCGCCAGCAGCTTTACGGACTCTCCTACTCGAGAGCAGTACTTC.